This TCR beta chain was identified during a study of tissue T cells after allogeneic stem cell transplantation. Whole-study results and caveats: Only a limited share of tissue TCRs appeared in blood or spleen.

With regard to this clone: Its antigen remains unknown. Genes here carry mouse names. The read comes to an end 1 residue before the CDR3 does, leaving the germline J gene to fill in the end.

V gave up 4 bases and J gave up 0 bases, with 4 bases separating them. There are 13 residues in the CDR3. In germline, CDR1 is NNHDY, CDR2 SYVADS. The protocol was immunoSEQ multiplex PCR, while the TCRdb copy is restricted to in-frame clones and leaves out a portion. The table has 6,000 to 8,000 clones, around 68% seen once. The sample comprised blood. The V and J genes are TRBV13-3 and TRBJ2-2; D is undetermined. The source is a female BALB/c mouse in good health. MHC haplotype of the mouse line: H2-d. The CDR3 DNA, read in part, is TGTGCCAGCAGTTCAACAAACACCGGGCAGCTCTAC. Translating it yields CASSSTNTGQLY. The whole CDR3 protein reads CASSSTNTGQLYF.